The rows below give T cell receptor beta chains drawn from one sample of a study of vaccination and CD4 T cells after COVID-19. TCRdb fed the PCR reads into MiXCR, producing one record per CDR3 protein. The sample holds about 14,000 distinct CDR3 sequences, 50% to 60% seen once. Their cognate antigens are unknown. This material consisted of cultured CD4+ T cells from blood, taken after SARS-CoV-2 vaccination. The source of these receptors is a human donor with COVID-19. Each CDR3 is given without its conserved first and last residue.

V	J	CDR3
TRBV7-2	TRBJ1-5	ASSLRESGQPQH
TRBV5-1	TRBJ2-1	ASSWDRRGDEQF
TRBV7-9	TRBJ1-2	ASSLPGGFGYT
TRBV2	TRBJ2-2	ASSWGLVPNTGELF
TRBV11-2	TRBJ1-1	ASSLLAGGTEAF
TRBV19	TRBJ1-2	ASSTTGEYGYT
TRBV2	TRBJ1-2	AGTEGGLRGYT
TRBV10-1	TRBJ2-1	ASSDRANEQF
TRBV6-2/TRBV6-3	TRBJ1-2	ASSYGQLPGYGYT
TRBV6-1	TRBJ2-7	ASAGGSSYEQY
TRBV10-3	TRBJ2-3	AISEPRVGPDTQY
TRBV5-5	TRBJ1-1	ASRRDFPTEAF
TRBV18	TRBJ2-7	ASSPGLRTLPSYEQY
TRBV7-9	TRBJ2-1	ATPWGTGGYNEQF
TRBV20-1	TRBJ1-2	SAIPTGGYLGYT
TRBV5-8	TRBJ1-5	ASRTGTGYFQPQH
TRBV6-5	TRBJ2-1	ASSLPTGGQF
TRBV11-2	TRBJ2-5	ASSGTGGKTQY
TRBV28	TRBJ1-4	ASVRPSGELF
TRBV6-1	TRBJ2-7	ASSMGNLRYELY
TRBV2	TRBJ2-5	ASSAGQETQY
TRBV6-1	TRBJ1-1	ASSLRGQANLLAF
TRBV2	TRBJ2-7	ASRATEAVEQY
TRBV7-1	TRBJ2-5	ASSVSGGGEGTQY
TRBV12-3/TRBV12-4	TRBJ2-7	ASSSLRGLSYEQY
TRBV20-1	TRBJ2-3	SAVRGAQTDTQY
TRBV10-3	TRBJ1-5	AISRRRGNQPQH
TRBV6-1	TRBJ2-2	ATRGIGGTGELF
TRBV19	TRBJ2-2	ASSWGGGRLVTGELF
TRBV27	TRBJ1-5	ASSTGTSLENQPQH
TRBV7-9	TRBJ2-1	ASSPLAGGPYNEQF
TRBV6-1	TRBJ2-3	ASSRDSSDTQY
TRBV6-1	TRBJ2-6	ASSGGHSGANVLT
TRBV6-1	TRBJ1-1	ASSPEWTGTLNTEAF
TRBV20-1	TRBJ1-6	SARDPGSDPLH
TRBV19	TRBJ2-3	ASSIRGLNTQY
TRBV10-3	TRBJ2-5	AISGTSQETQY
TRBV6-2/TRBV6-3	TRBJ2-3	ASSYPVDTLTDTQY
TRBV19	TRBJ2-7	ASRKVGAYEQY
TRBV6-5	TRBJ2-5	ASSYSSIGETQY
TRBV21-1	TRBJ1-2	ASSKAGTGDSHGYT
TRBV11-3	TRBJ2-7	ASSRDRGYEQY
TRBV7-6	TRBJ2-5	ASSVEPETQY
TRBV7-3	TRBJ1-6	ASSLWGRGNSPLH
TRBV5-6	TRBJ2-5	ASSFGETQY
TRBV20-1	TRBJ2-2	SARDYRSTGELF
TRBV12-3/TRBV12-4	TRBJ1-5	ASSLGGLRQPQH
TRBV12-3/TRBV12-4	TRBJ2-5	ASSLNRVRETQY
TRBV28	TRBJ1-6	AISGGGKGYNSPLH
TRBV20-1	TRBJ2-3	SARNPVGGTDTQY
TRBV20-1	TRBJ2-3	SASLAGVLDTQY
TRBV10-1	TRBJ2-3	ASSESSSGATQY